Listed below are T cell receptor beta chains from one sample, sequenced in a study of regulatory T cells in long-lasting Graves disease. TCRdb used MiXCR to reprocess the multiplex PCR reads, holding one entry per CDR3 protein. This table has some 500,000 distinct CDR3 sequences, roughly 15% appearing once. These same records also appear under a second study, on T cells in Graves' hyperthyroidism and ophthalmopathy.

Material: peripheral blood mononuclear cells (PBMCs), obtained at new diagnosis, from a patient treated with antithyroid drugs. These receptor sequences come from a woman aged 35-60 years with Graves disease. The CDR3 runs from the conserved cysteine through the conserved F or W. The order of the fields is CDR3 length, V gene, J gene, CDR3 protein.

15	TRBV18	TRBJ2-1	CASSPFTGGRDEQFF
13	TRBV6-5	TRBJ1-2	CASSYDSMGGYTF
15	TRBV5-4	TRBJ2-3	CASSGLRGGADTQYF
16	TRBV28	TRBJ1-5	CASSLNPVGHNQPQHF
15	TRBV28	TRBJ1-4	CASSLGGAGREKLFF
16	TRBV5-5	TRBJ1-2	CASSLDTGTGVYGYTF
13	TRBV5-1	TRBJ2-7	CASSPVATYEQYF
15	TRBV12-3/TRBV12-4	TRBJ1-6	CASSWVTGYNSPLHF
15	TRBV2	TRBJ1-4	CASIPVRGGNEKLFF
15	TRBV12-3/TRBV12-4	TRBJ1-5	CASSPGPDSNQPQHF
14	TRBV18	TRBJ1-5	CASSEGGSNQPQHF
15	TRBV3-1	TRBJ1-1	CASSLFGRGDTEAFF
12	TRBV6-1	TRBJ2-7	CAIAGISYEQYF
15	TRBV27	TRBJ1-4	CASSLNSIPNEKLFF
15	TRBV6-1	TRBJ1-1	CASSEQGLMNTEAFF
15	TRBV9	TRBJ1-1	CASSVGDRPITEAFF
13	TRBV20-1	TRBJ1-5	CSARENRGAAQHF
16	TRBV25-1	TRBJ2-1	CASSELGASSYNEQFF
14	TRBV6-1	TRBJ1-1	CASSEGNLNTEAFF
15	TRBV4-1	TRBJ1-5	CASSRGTGELQPQHF
15	TRBV5-6	TRBJ2-3	CASSFEIGPTDTQYF